These 27 T cell receptor beta chains were sequenced from one sample in a study of Graves' ophthalmopathy and Graves' hyperthyroidism. Amplification of the TCR beta CDR3 regions used RNA transcripts (as template). Second-round multiplex PCR came after a first-round RT-PCR that employed HTBI primers. MiXCR, run by TCRdb on the multiplex PCR reads, gives a single entry per CDR3 protein. The sample shows roughly 160,000 distinct CDR3 sequences, over 35% of them seen only once. Sequencing input: peripheral blood. The receptors here all came from a woman aged 40 to 50 with Graves' ophthalmopathy.

This chain connects TRBV12-3 or TRBV12-4 to TRBJ2-7; 7 nucleotides line up with TRBD1. The length of the CDR3 is 16 residues. After removal of 2 bases from V and 7 bases from J, the junction contained 14 bases not matched to a gene. The CDR3 spells CASSLSMGTAPSEQYF. The CDR3 region has the DNA TGTGCCAGCAGTTTATCGATGGGGACAGCCCCTTCTGAGCAGTACTTC.

This clonotype showed up many times. The gene calls are TRBV5-8 and TRBJ1-6; D is undetermined. Germline V gene sequence: CDR1 SGHTS, CDR2 YDEGEE. The V gene lost 4 bases and the J gene lost 3 bases, with 14 bases spanning the gap. CDR3 length: 16 residues. The CDR3 loop reads CASSRRTGNYNSPLHF. The CDR3 DNA reads as TGTGCCAGCAGCCGACGGACGGGGAACTATAATTCACCCCTCCACTTT.

At least ten counts were recorded for this clonotype. The chain uses TRBV28 and TRBJ2-7; D remains unclear. The CDR3 totals 14 residues. The V gene lost 3 bases and the J gene lost 3 bases, with 12 bases spanning the gap. Germline CDR1 and CDR2: MDHEN and SYDVKM. The CDR3 reads CASSLLGSGYEQYF. CDR3 in DNA: TGTGCCAGCAGTTTGCTGGGCTCGGGCTACGAGCAGTACTTC.

This clonotype was observed a single time. The CDR3 region is CASSFSLDSQETQYF. The CDR3 DNA is TGTGCCAGCAGTTTCTCGCTTGACAGCCAAGAGACCCAGTACTTC. The V gene is TRBV6-5, the J gene TRBJ2-5; possibly TRBD1 for D (5 bases). The CDR3 has 15 residues. Germline lookup yields CDR1 MNHEY and CDR2 SVGAGI. Between the trimmed V and J ends, which lost 4 bases and 1 base, there was a span of 13 bases.

This clonotype was detected ten times or more. The chain uses TRBV3-1 and TRBJ2-5; D may be TRBD2 (6 bases). The CDR3 is made up of 18 amino acids. Germline lookup yields CDR1 LGHDT and CDR2 YNNKEL (reference sequence). Trimming shortened V by 1 base and J by 5 bases, and 23 bases separated the two germline ends. Here the CDR3 DNA reads TGTGCCAGCAGCCAAGCTCGGGCCCTAGCGCTGACGGTTGAGACCCAGTACTTC. Translating gives CASSQARALALTVETQYF.

This clonotype came up many times. The rearrangement uses TRBV6-6 and TRBJ1-2; possible D gene TRBD1, 6 bases. The CDR3 has 13 amino acids. Germline values: CDR1 MNHNY, CDR2 SVGAGI (reference sequence). V dropped 10 bases and J dropped 4 bases, with 16 bases sitting between them. The CDR3 protein is CATGTSISYGYTF. In DNA form, the CDR3 reads TGTGCCACTGGGACATCAATTTCCTATGGCTACACCTTC.

The count of this clonotype is one. The chain links TRBV28 to TRBJ1-2; 8 bases are shared with TRBD1. This CDR3 has 14 amino acids. After removal of 7 bases from V and 6 bases from J, the junction contained 10 bases not matched to a gene. Germline CDR1 reads MDHEN; CDR2 reads SYDVKM. CDR3 amino acids: CASTLGPGGDGYTF. The DNA of the CDR3 is TGTGCCAGCACCCTCGGGCCAGGGGGCGATGGCTACACCTTC.

This clonotype was seen once. This chain connects TRBV11-2 to TRBJ2-2; no clear D gene. The V gene lost 0 bases and the J gene lost 0 bases, with 5 bases spanning the gap. Looked up from germline, CDR1 is SGHAT and CDR2 is FQNNGV. CDR3 length equals 15 residues. CDR3 sequence reads: CASSLEATNTGELFF. As DNA, the CDR3 is TGTGCCAGCAGCTTAGAGGCAACGAACACCGGGGAGCTGTTTTTT.

Judged by abundance, this clonotype is medium-sized. J is TRBJ1-5 and V is TRBV2; D gene uncertain. This CDR3 has 16 amino acids. Trimming pared 6 bases from V and 4 bases from J, leaving 19 bases between. Germline-derived CDR1 and CDR2 are SNHLY and FYNNEI. CDR3 DNA: TGTGCCAGCAGCCAACACCGCTGGGAGTCTAATCAGCCCCAGCATTTT. Translated, it gives CASSQHRWESNQPQHF.

This clonotype has ten or more counts. This chain links TRBV9 with TRBJ1-1, with 8 bases fitting TRBD1. Germline loops: CDR1 SGDLS, CDR2 YYNGEE. The CDR3 spans 18 residues. The J segment lost 3 bases and the V segment lost 0 bases, leaving 13 bases of the junction unmatched. The CDR3 is CASSVGPRTTGVDTEAFF. DNA for the CDR3: TGTGCCAGCAGCGTAGGACCCCGTACGACAGGGGTGGACACTGAAGCTTTCTTT.

This clonotype was seen repeatedly, ten times or more. This chain joins TRBV12-3 or TRBV12-4 and TRBJ1-6; 10 bases align to TRBD1. V gave up 5 bases and J gave up 8 bases; unmatched junction bases: 9. The CDR3 covers 16 residues. Here the CDR3 DNA reads TGTGCCAGCAGTCCCGGGGACAGGGGCAACTATTCACCCCTCCACTTT. Its protein product is CASSPGDRGNYSPLHF.

At least ten counts were recorded for this clonotype. V usage is TRBV6-2 or TRBV6-3 and J usage is TRBJ1-2; weak D call: TRBD1 (5 bases). V lost 6 bases, J lost 4 bases, and 12 bases lay in between. Germline assignment: CDR1 MNHEY and CDR2 SVGEGT. This CDR3 contains 13 residues. This CDR3 reads CASSLVGLYGYTF. DNA for the CDR3: TGTGCCAGCAGCCTGGTGGGGCTCTATGGCTACACCTTC.

This clonotype was recorded many times. The CDR3 is CASSYFLTGLGSNTEAFF. DNA for the CDR3: TGTGCCAGCAGTTACTTTTTAACAGGGTTGGGTTCGAACACTGAAGCTTTCTTT. The rearrangement joins TRBV6-2 or TRBV6-3 to TRBJ1-1; D possibly corresponds to TRBD1 (6 bases). With 1 base removed from V and 1 base from J, the gap between germline ends came to 19 bases. The length of the CDR3 is 18 residues. Germline V gene sequence: CDR1 MNHEY, CDR2 SVGEGT.

This clonotype was seen repeatedly, ten times or more. The rearrangement uses TRBV7-9 and TRBJ2-2; TRBD1 matches at 7 bases. Germline lookup yields CDR1 SEHNR and CDR2 FQNEAQ (reference sequence). After removal of 5 bases from V and 7 bases from J, the junction contained 13 bases not matched to a gene. The CDR3 has 16 amino acids. The CDR3 loop reads CASSRTTGAVGGELFF. For the CDR3, the DNA is TGTGCCAGCAGCCGTACAACAGGGGCGGTCGGCGGGGAGCTGTTTTTT.

At least ten counts were recorded for this clonotype. The rearrangement joins TRBV5-1 to TRBJ1-1; 7 bases fit TRBD1. CDR1 is SGHRS, CDR2 YFSETQ, per germline. The J segment lost 6 bases and the V segment lost 4 bases, leaving 9 bases of the junction unmatched. The CDR3 is made up of 14 amino acids. The CDR3 protein is CASSTEGQVPEAFF. The CDR3 DNA is TGCGCCAGCAGCACCGAAGGACAGGTACCTGAAGCTTTCTTT.

The V gene is TRBV11-2, the J gene TRBJ1-2, with a weak D call TRBD1 (6 bases). V was pared by 4 bases and J by 0 bases, with 18 bases between. CDR1 SGHAT and CDR2 FQNNGV come from the germline V gene. This CDR3 has 17 amino acids. CDR3 protein: CASSSTSRGLPNYGYTF. In DNA, the CDR3 is TGTGCCAGCAGCTCAACCTCCCGGGGGCTACCTAACTATGGCTACACCTTC.

In regard to this clonotype: At one of its ends the junction is not consistent with the germline gene, which may arise from a read error. The chain is built from TRBV4-1 and TRBJ1-3; possible D gene TRBD1, 5 bases. CDR1 MGHRA and CDR2 YSYEKL come from the germline V gene. The CDR3 loop spans 12 amino acids. CDR3 amino acids: CASSQPGNTLYF. In nucleotides, the CDR3 is TGCGCCAGCAGCCAACCAGGGAACACCTTATATTTT.

V and J are TRBV28 and TRBJ1-6; 9 positions match TRBD1. There are 15 residues in the CDR3. V shed 4 bases, J shed 9 bases, and the junction held 7 bases outside the gene matches. The germline V gene encodes CDR1 MDHEN and CDR2 SYDVKM. The CDR3 DNA sequence: TGTGCCAGCAGTTCACTACAGGGGGCCTTTTCACCCCTCCACTTT. It is translated as CASSSLQGAFSPLHF.

This chain joins TRBV27 and TRBJ1-5, with 7 bases matching TRBD1. After removal of 5 bases from V and 7 bases from J, the junction contained 8 bases not matched to a gene. Germline lookup yields CDR1 MNHEY and CDR2 SMNVEV (reference sequence). This CDR3 spans 14 amino acids. CDR3 loop: CASSGHNRGQPQHF. The CDR3 bases are TGTGCCAGCAGTGGCCACAACAGGGGACAGCCCCAGCATTTT.

This clonotype has ten or more counts. The chain employs TRBV11-2 and TRBJ1-3; 7 bases are a match to TRBD1. Germline V CDR1 and CDR2: SGHAT, FQNNGV. V dropped 3 bases and J dropped 15; count of bases not matched to a gene: 23. The CDR3 is 17 amino acids. The CDR3 bases are TGTGCCAGCAGCTTGAATCGGGGACAGAGTACACCATCCGCAGGATATTTT. It translates to CASSLNRGQSTPSAGYF.

This clonotype showed up many times. The chain couples TRBV7-2 to TRBJ2-5; 8 bases match TRBD2. The CDR3 extends over 15 amino acids. The J segment lost 4 bases and the V segment lost 2 bases, leaving 6 bases of the junction unmatched. CDR1 and CDR2 (germline): SGHTA, FQGNSA. The CDR3 here is CASSLIAGTGETQYF. CDR3 coding DNA: TGTGCCAGCAGCTTAATAGCGGGGACTGGAGAGACCCAGTACTTC.

The chain couples TRBV28 to TRBJ2-5; possibly TRBD2 for D (5 bases). The length of the CDR3 is 16 residues. In germline, CDR1 is MDHEN, CDR2 SYDVKM. The V and J ends lost 5 bases and 5 bases respectively, with 21 bases between them. The CDR3 DNA is TGTGCCAGCAGTCCCACCCTTGAGGAGCGGTGGGAGACCCAGTACTTC. Residues: CASSPTLEERWETQYF.

This clonotype was seen a few times. The genes are TRBV12-3 or TRBV12-4 and TRBJ2-7; TRBD1 agrees at 9 bases. This CDR3 comprises 17 residues. Trimming took 4 bases from V and 3 from J; bases not matched to a gene: 13. The CDR3 DNA sequence: TGTGCCAGCAGTTCTCCTACTAGGACAGGGGCAATCTACGAGCAGTACTTC. It encodes CASSSPTRTGAIYEQYF.

The sample holds many counts of this clonotype. The rearrangement links TRBV5-1 to TRBJ1-1; unclear D gene. In germline, CDR1 is SGHRS, CDR2 YFSETQ. The CDR3 covers 16 residues. V lost 4 bases to trimming and J lost 0 bases, with 16 bases between them. CDR3 in amino acids: CASSVGRGLLNTEAFF. For the CDR3, the DNA is TGCGCCAGCAGCGTCGGACGGGGTCTTTTGAACACTGAAGCTTTCTTT.

This clonotype has a count of ten or more. The chain is built from TRBV12-3 or TRBV12-4 and TRBJ1-6; D is uncertain. The germline V and J ends were trimmed by 3 bases and 11 bases, with 5 bases remaining between them. The CDR3 covers 11 residues. This chain's CDR3 is CASSFGTPLHF. CDR3 bases: TGTGCCAGCAGTTTCGGAACACCCCTCCACTTT.

In this sample, this clonotype turned up many times. The chain joins TRBV15 to TRBJ2-7; D may be TRBD1 (6 bases). V lost 4 bases, J lost 1 base, and 8 bases lay in between. The CDR3 is made up of 13 amino acids. Germline V gene data show CDR1 as LNHNV and CDR2 as YYDKDF (reference sequence). The CDR3 sequence: CATSKGQSYEQYF. CDR3 DNA: TGTGCCACCAGCAAAGGACAGTCCTACGAGCAGTACTTC.

This rearrangement joins TRBV10-3 to TRBJ2-7; D gene uncertain. V was trimmed by 10 bases and J by 2 bases, leaving 18 bases between them. The germline V gene encodes CDR1 ENHRY and CDR2 SYGVKD. CDR3 length equals 14 residues. CDR3 DNA sequence: TGTGCCACCAAAAGGATAGCCGATACCTACGAGCAGTACTTC. Its protein product is CATKRIADTYEQYF.